The 5 T cell receptor beta chains listed next were all sequenced from one sample in a study of T cell clonality in common variable immunodeficiency (dated by TCRdb to between 2015 and 2017). Library preparation employed the immunoSEQ multiplex PCR assay. Held by TCRdb, this immuneACCESS table contains in-frame sequences only and omits some clones. Under half of the omission traces to an unresolved V gene where checked; the cause of the rest is unknown. For this sample, 35,000 to 55,000 clones appear and none is a singleton. Over 9.5% of the sample lies in the top ten. The sample was peripheral blood mononuclear cells. Source of these receptors: a person aged 18 to 70 in good health.

The table lists this clone with many counts. The read ends 3 residues shy of where the CDR3 ends; the end is completed using the germline J gene. The genes are TRBV2 and TRBJ2-7, with TRBD2 matching 11 bases. V gave up 6 bases and J gave up 6 bases; unmatched junction bases: 10. The CDR3 extends over 15 amino acids. Germline V lookup: CDR1 SNHLY, CDR2 FYNNEI. CDR3 amino acids: CASRLAGGSFGEQYF. The DNA read from the CDR3 is TGTGCCAGCAGGCTAGCGGGGGGCTCTTTTGGCGAG.

This clone came up many times. The read ends 3 residues shy of where the CDR3 ends; the end is completed using the germline J gene. The J gene is TRBJ1-1, the V gene TRBV7-2; 7 nucleotides align to TRBD1. Unmatched junction bases numbered 4, after V lost 5 bases and J lost 1 base. The CDR3 loop spans 14 amino acids. Per germline, CDR1 SGHTA and CDR2 FQGNSA. CDR3 sequence: CASSLGQSNTEAFF. The part of the CDR3 DNA that was read is TGTGCCAGCAGCCTGGGACAGTCGAACACTGAA.

This clone occurred many times. The CDR3: CASSRRQGETQYF. The CDR3 bases that were read are TGTGCCAGCAGCCGTCGACAGGGGGAGACC. The rearrangement uses TRBV7-7 and TRBJ2-5, with TRBD1 matching over 8 bases. The read ends 3 residues early relative to the CDR3; the germline J gene fills the gap. The V gene end was trimmed by 5 bases and the J gene end by 5 bases; junction bases not matched to a gene: 4. CDR3 length: 13 residues. Germline values: CDR1 SSHAT, CDR2 FNYEAQ (reference sequence).

This clone showed up many times. Incomplete CDR3 DNA: TGTGCCAGCACAAAAAAAAACGCGGGAAACTATGGC. This encodes CASTKKNAGNYG. The CDR3 in full is CASTKKNAGNYGYTF. V is TRBV6-2 or TRBV6-3 and J is TRBJ1-2; D not resolved. Read data end 3 residues before the CDR3 end; the end is taken from the germline J gene. Trimming removed 7 bases at V and 2 bases at J, with 17 bases between. The CDR3 covers 15 residues. CDR1 is MNHEY and CDR2 is SVGEGT in the germline V gene.

This clone was counted many times. Read sequence stops 3 residues before the CDR3 end, and the germline J gene provides the missing end. The chain couples TRBV10-1 to TRBJ1-1; 8 bases line up with TRBD1. The germline CDR1 and CDR2 sequences are WNHNN and SYGVQD (reference sequence). The CDR3 length is 14 residues. The trim removed 6 bases at V and 1 base at J, leaving 4 bases unmatched. The CDR3 region is CASRDRERNTEAFF. CDR3 DNA (partial): TGCGCCAGCAGGGACAGGGAACGGAACACTGAA.